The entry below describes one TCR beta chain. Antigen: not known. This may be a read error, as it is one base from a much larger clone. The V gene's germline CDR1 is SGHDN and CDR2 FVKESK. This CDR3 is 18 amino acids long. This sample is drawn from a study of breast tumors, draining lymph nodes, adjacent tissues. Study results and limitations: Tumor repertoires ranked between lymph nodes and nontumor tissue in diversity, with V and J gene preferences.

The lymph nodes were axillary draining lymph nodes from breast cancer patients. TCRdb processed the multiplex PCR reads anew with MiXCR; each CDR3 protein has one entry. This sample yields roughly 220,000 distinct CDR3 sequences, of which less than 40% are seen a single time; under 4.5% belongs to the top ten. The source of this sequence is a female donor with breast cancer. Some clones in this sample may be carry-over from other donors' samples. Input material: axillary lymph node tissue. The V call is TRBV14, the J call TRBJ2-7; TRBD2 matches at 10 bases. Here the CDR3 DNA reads TGTCCCAGCAGCCAAGTCCGGGTTTCGGGACTAGCGTGGTACGAGCAGTACTTC. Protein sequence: CPSSQVRVSGLAWYEQYF.